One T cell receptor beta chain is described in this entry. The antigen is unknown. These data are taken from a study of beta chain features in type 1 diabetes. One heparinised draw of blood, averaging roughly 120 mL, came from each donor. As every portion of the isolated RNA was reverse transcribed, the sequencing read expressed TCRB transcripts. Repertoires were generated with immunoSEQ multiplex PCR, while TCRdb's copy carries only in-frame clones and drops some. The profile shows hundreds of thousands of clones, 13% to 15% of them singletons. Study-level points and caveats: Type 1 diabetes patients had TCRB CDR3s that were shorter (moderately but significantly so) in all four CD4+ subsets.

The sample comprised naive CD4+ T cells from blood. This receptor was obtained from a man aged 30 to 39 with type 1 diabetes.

This CDR3 reads CSVGTGAGGTDTQYF. Here the CDR3 DNA reads TGCAGCGTTGGGACAGGGGCGGGTGGCACAGATACGCAGTATTTT. This rearrangement joins TRBV29-1 to TRBJ2-3; 9 bases match TRBD1. Per germline, CDR1 SQVTM and CDR2 ANQGSEA. After removal of 4 bases from V and 1 base from J, the junction contained 6 bases not matched to a gene. The CDR3 consists of 15 residues.